This T cell receptor (beta chain) was sequenced during a study of identical twins. The study's findings and limits: The authors noted that invariant MAIT and iNKT cells could partly confound zero-insertion analyses.

Each cDNA held unique molecular identifiers, and template switching gave it a universal primer site. In TCRdb, the 5' RACE reads were re-called with MiXCR into one record per CDR3 protein. Of fewer than 250,000 distinct CDR3 sequences in the sample, 6% to 8% were seen once. For this clonotype: Its specificity is not known.

CDR3 length: 11 residues. The V gene's germline CDR1 is SGHDT and CDR2 YYEEEE. Trimming took off 2 bases at V and 8 bases at J, with 7 bases between the two ends. The same data also went into a second study, on yellow fever vaccine responses in identical twins.

This TCR derives from a woman aged 18-30 years in good health. Sequenced: CD8+ T cells sorted from blood. J is TRBJ1-1 and V is TRBV5-6; D unclear. DNA of the CDR3: TGTGCCAGCAGCTTCGGGGAAGAAGCTTTCTTT. It specifies CASSFGEEAFF.